This T cell receptor (beta chain) was recovered during a study of cytomegalovirus exposure and HLA in healthy donors. This clone was counted a few times. The CDR3 consists of 13 residues. V was pared by 4 bases and J by 8 bases, with 14 bases between. Germline lookup yields CDR1 LNHNV and CDR2 YYDKDF (reference sequence). The primer mix had 60 Vbeta and 13 Jbeta primers. Assay used: immunoSEQ multiplex PCR; TCRdb lists only in-frame clones, some missing. The data show about 150,000 clones, 74% seen once. The chain is built from TRBV15 and TRBJ1-2, with D hard to call. The receptor was isolated from a man aged 30-40 years in good health and CMV-seronegative. Specimen: PBMCs. CDR3 residues: CATSKGGKEGYTF. CDR3 DNA: TGTGCCACCAGCAAGGGAGGGAAAGAGGGCTACACCTTC.